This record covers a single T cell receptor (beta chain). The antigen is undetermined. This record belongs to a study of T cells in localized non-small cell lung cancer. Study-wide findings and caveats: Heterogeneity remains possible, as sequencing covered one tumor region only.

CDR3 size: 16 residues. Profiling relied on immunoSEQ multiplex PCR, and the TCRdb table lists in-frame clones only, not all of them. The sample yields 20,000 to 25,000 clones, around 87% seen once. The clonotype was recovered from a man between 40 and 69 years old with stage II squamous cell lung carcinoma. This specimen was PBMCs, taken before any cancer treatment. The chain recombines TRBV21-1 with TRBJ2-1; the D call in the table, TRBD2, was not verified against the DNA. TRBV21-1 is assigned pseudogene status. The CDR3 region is CASTQRPGEVYNEQFF. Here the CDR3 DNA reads TGTGCCAGCACCCAACGCCCGGGAGAGGTCTACAATGAGCAGTTCTTC.